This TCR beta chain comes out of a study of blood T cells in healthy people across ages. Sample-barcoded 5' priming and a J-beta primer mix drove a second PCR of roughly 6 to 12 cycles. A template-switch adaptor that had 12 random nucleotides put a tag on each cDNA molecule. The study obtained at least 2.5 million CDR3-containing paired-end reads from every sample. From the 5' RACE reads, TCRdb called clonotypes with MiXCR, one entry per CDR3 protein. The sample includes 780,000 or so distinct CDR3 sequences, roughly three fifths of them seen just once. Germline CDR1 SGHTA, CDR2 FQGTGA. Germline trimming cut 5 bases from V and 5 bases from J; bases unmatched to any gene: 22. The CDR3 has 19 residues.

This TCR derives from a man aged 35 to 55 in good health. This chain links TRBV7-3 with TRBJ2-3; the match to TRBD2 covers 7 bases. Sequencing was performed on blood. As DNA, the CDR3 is TGTGCCAGCAGCCAAGCCGCCCAAGGACTAGTCGATCACGAAGATACGCAGTATTTT. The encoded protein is CASSQAAQGLVDHEDTQYF. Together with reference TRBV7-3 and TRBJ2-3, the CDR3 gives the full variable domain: GAGVSQTPSNKVTEKGKYVELRCDPISGHTALYWYRQSLGQGPEFLIYFQGTGAADDSGLPNDRFFAVRPEGSVSTLKIQRTERGDSAVYLCASSQAAQGLVDHEDTQYFGPGTRLTVL.